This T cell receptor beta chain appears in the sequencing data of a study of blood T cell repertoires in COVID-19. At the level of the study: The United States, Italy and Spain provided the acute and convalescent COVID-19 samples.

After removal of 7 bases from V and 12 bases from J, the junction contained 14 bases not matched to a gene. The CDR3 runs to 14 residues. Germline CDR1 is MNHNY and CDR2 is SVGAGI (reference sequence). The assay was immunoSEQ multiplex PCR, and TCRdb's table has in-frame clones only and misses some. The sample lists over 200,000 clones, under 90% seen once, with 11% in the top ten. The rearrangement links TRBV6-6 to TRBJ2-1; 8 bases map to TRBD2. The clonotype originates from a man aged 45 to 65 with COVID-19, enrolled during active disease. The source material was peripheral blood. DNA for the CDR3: TGTGCCAGCACCCCTCGGGGGGGGGTTGAGGGGCAGTTCTTC. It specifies CASTPRGGVEGQFF.